Given below is one T cell receptor (beta chain) in context. Its antigen is unknown. Using immunoSEQ multiplex PCR, the repertoire was profiled, and TCRdb retains in-frame clones only, with some absent. The repertoire includes roughly 90,000 clones, less than 90% of them detected once, and around 0.3% sits in the top ten. This record belongs to a study of graft-versus-host responses after intestinal transplantation. Study-level results: Maximum circulating GvH clone levels tracked with early post-transplant HvG decreases.

The specimen was unstimulated CD4+ T cells sorted from spleen or lymph node cells, collected before transplant. The clonotype comes from a human donor who was the organ donor for an intestinal transplant.

The CDR3 spells CASSLGAADGDTQYF. For the CDR3, the DNA is TGCGCCAGCAGCCTGGGAGCGGCGGACGGGGATACGCAGTATTTT. The chain links TRBV5-1 to TRBJ2-3; possible D gene TRBD2, 5 bases. The V gene's germline CDR1 is SGHRS and CDR2 YFSETQ. CDR3 length: 15 residues. The V end lost 4 bases, the J end lost 6 bases, and 18 bases lay between the germline ends.